This TCR beta chain was captured in a study of T cells in localized non-small cell lung cancer. Libraries were prepared by immunoSEQ multiplex PCR; TCRdb keeps only in-frame clonotypes and omits some of them. Of around 78,000 clones in the sample, approximately 80% were seen once. Study-wide points: T cell clonality was highest in uninvolved adjacent lung, above tumor. Across samples, adjacent lung featured a median roughly 60 of the top 100 tumor clones. Those with higher blood T cell density had longer overall survival.

V lost 0 bases, J lost 7 bases, and 6 bases stayed unmatched. The CDR3 has 15 residues. Germline V gene sequence: CDR1 SGHNT, CDR2 YYREEE (reference sequence). In its sample, this clone was seen once. The antigen is unknown. The specimen comprised peripheral blood, sampled before any cancer treatment. The chain employs TRBV5-4 and TRBJ1-2; 10 bases map to TRBD1. The receptor was isolated from a female donor over 55 with stage I lung adenocarcinoma. The CDR3: CASSLGVGQGSGYTF. CDR3 DNA: TGTGCCAGCAGCTTGGGCGTGGGACAGGGGAGTGGCTACACCTTC. Full variable domain (rest looked up from reference TRBV5-4 and TRBJ1-2): ETGVTQSPTHLIKTRGQQVTLRCSSQSGHNTVSWYQQALGQGPQFIFQYYREEENGRGNFPPRFSGLQFPNYSSELNVNALELDDSALYLCASSLGVGQGSGYTFGSGTRLTVV.